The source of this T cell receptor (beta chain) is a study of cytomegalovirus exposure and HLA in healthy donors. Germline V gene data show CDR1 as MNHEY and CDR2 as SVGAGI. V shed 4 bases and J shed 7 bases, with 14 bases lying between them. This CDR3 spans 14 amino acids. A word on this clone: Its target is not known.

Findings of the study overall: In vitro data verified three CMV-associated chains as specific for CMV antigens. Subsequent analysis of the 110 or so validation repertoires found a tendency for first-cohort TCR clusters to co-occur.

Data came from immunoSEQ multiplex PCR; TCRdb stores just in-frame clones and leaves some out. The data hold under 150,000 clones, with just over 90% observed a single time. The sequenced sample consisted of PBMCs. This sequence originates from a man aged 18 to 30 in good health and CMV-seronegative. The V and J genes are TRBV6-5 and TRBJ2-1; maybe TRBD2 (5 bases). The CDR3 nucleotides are TGTGCCAGCAGTTCCCGGGGATGGGGTAATGAGCAGTTCTTC. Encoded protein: CASSSRGWGNEQFF.